Presented here are 14 T cell receptor beta chains from one specimen sequenced in a study of blood T cell repertoires in COVID-19 (dated by TCRdb to 2018 to 2020). The library was built by means of the immunoSEQ multiplex PCR assay. TCRdb took this table from immuneACCESS and kept in-frame rearrangements with V and J called. Such tables lack part of the clones; where checked against another copy, unresolved V genes explain under half of the gap, and the rest is unexplained. In all, the sample holds over 600,000 clones, and 90% of those were seen once. The ten top clones hold under 0.3% of the sample. Material for sequencing was peripheral blood. These TCRs come from a woman in her late teens or twenties with acute or convalescent COVID-19.

The chain joins TRBV9 to TRBJ1-1; 10 nucleotides match TRBD1. Germline V gives CDR1 SGDLS, CDR2 YYNGEE. V was pared by 5 bases and J by 5 bases, with 12 bases of the junction left unmatched. The CDR3 sequence is 16 residues long. Written as DNA, the CDR3 is TGTGCCAGCAGTCCAACCTGGACAGGGGGTGCGACTGAAGCTTTCTTT. Protein sequence: CASSPTWTGGATEAFF.

Regarding this clone: Other DNA sequences from this sample encode an identical CDR3 as well. V is TRBV6-5 and J is TRBJ1-2; 7 positions match TRBD1. The CDR3 has 13 amino acids. Trimming cost V 5 bases and J 5 bases; bases outside gene matches: 5. Germline CDR1 is MNHEY and CDR2 is SVGAGI. CDR3 nucleotide sequence: TGTGCCAGCAGTCTAGGGGGCCCTTATGGCTACACCTTC. Its translation is CASSLGGPYGYTF.

V gene TRBV10-1 combines with J gene TRBJ1-5, with D tentatively TRBD1 (6 bases). Germline V lookup: CDR1 WNHNN, CDR2 SYGVQD (reference sequence). CDR3 size: 16 residues. V shed 6 bases and J shed 3 bases, with 18 bases lying between them. CDR3 nucleotides: TGCGCCAGCAGAACAGGGTTTCGAAAAAACAATCAGCCCCAGCATTTT. It specifies CASRTGFRKNNQPQHF.

This clone has a handful of counts. This specimen includes other DNA sequences encoding the same CDR3. The genes are TRBV28 and TRBJ1-4, with TRBD1 identical over 9 bases. The CDR3 covers 14 residues. Germline lookup yields CDR1 MDHEN and CDR2 SYDVKM. The V and J ends lost 5 bases and 8 bases, in that order; junction bases with no gene match: 6. CDR3 nucleotides: TGTGCCAGCAGTCCCGGGACAGGGAGGGAAAAACTGTTTTTT. Its translation: CASSPGTGREKLFF.

The rearrangement uses TRBV5-1 and TRBJ2-1; no reliable D call. The CDR3 extends over 15 amino acids. Per the germline V gene, CDR1 is SGHRS and CDR2 is YFSETQ. V was cut by 0 bases and J by 6 bases, with 13 bases left in between. As DNA, the CDR3 is TGCGCCAGCAGCTTGGATTACACCACATCCAATGAGCAGTTCTTC. Protein product: CASSLDYTTSNEQFF.

The chain employs TRBV12-3 or TRBV12-4 and TRBJ1-2; TRBD1 might be the D (6 bases). With 5 bases removed from V and 6 bases from J, the gap between germline ends came to 13 bases. This CDR3 region has 13 residues. CDR3 loop: CASSQDRSDGYTF. CDR3 DNA: TGTGCCAGCAGTCAAGACAGGAGTGATGGCTACACCTTC.

This clone was detected only once. V and J are TRBV25-1 and TRBJ1-1, with D unresolved. Germline V gene lookup returns CDR1 MGHDK and CDR2 SYGVNS. The V end lost 4 bases, the J end lost 0 bases, and 6 bases lay between the germline ends. The CDR3 covers 13 residues. The chain's CDR3 is CASSGQVNTEAFF. The CDR3 DNA reads as TGTGCCAGCAGTGGACAAGTGAACACTGAAGCTTTCTTT.

The chain recombines TRBV27 with TRBJ1-1; possibly TRBD1 for D (6 bases). Germline assignment: CDR1 MNHEY and CDR2 SMNVEV (reference sequence). Trimming cost V 0 bases and J 0 bases, with 8 bases left between them. The CDR3 has 15 amino acids. As DNA, the CDR3 is TGTGCCAGCAGTTTATCTGGACAGATGAACACTGAAGCTTTCTTT. Protein sequence: CASSLSGQMNTEAFF.

The rearrangement uses TRBV6-5 and TRBJ2-7, with 11 bases fitting TRBD2. Losses at the gene ends were 6 bases for V and 3 bases for J; bases not matched to a gene: 7. In germline, CDR1 is MNHEY, CDR2 SVGAGI. This CDR3 has 15 residues. CDR3 residues: CASRQTSGDRYEQYF. The DNA for the CDR3 is TGTGCCAGCAGACAGACTAGCGGGGATCGCTACGAGCAGTACTTC.

V is TRBV19 and J is TRBJ2-3; D might be TRBD2 (5 bases). V lost 8 bases and J lost 2, with 8 bases in between. Germline assignment: CDR1 LNHDA and CDR2 SQIVND (reference sequence). The CDR3 loop spans 12 amino acids. This CDR3 reads CASRGYTDTQYF. The CDR3 DNA is TGTGCCAGTCGAGGGTACACAGATACGCAGTATTTT.

The chain couples TRBV6-6 to TRBJ2-7, with D uncertain. Trimming pared 2 bases from V and 1 base from J, leaving 12 bases between. The CDR3 runs to 15 residues. Per the germline V gene, CDR1 is MNHNY and CDR2 is SVGAGI (reference sequence). The CDR3: CASSYLFQDSYEQYF. The CDR3 region has the DNA TGTGCCAGCAGTTACCTTTTCCAGGATTCCTACGAGCAGTACTTC.

The chain employs TRBV2 and TRBJ2-1, with 8 positions matching TRBD2. The CDR3 runs 15 residues. The germline gives CDR1 SNHLY, CDR2 FYNNEI. Trimming took 5 bases from V and 2 from J; bases not matched to a gene: 5. CDR3 in DNA: TGTGCCAGCAGTCCTTACGGGGGGGCCTACAATGAGCAGTTCTTC. Residues: CASSPYGGAYNEQFF. Looking up the rest from reference TRBV2 and TRBJ2-1 gives the full variable domain: EPEVTQTPSHQVTQMGQEVILRCVPISNHLYFYWYRQILGQKVEFLVSFYNNEISEKSEIFDDQFSVERPDGSNFTLKIRSTKLEDSAMYFCASSPYGGAYNEQFFGPGTRLTVL.

The V call is TRBV6-5, the J call TRBJ2-7; 7 bases align to TRBD2. This CDR3 is 15 amino acids long. The ends lost 0 bases at V and 1 base at J; junction bases unmatched: 3. The germline CDR1 and CDR2 sequences are MNHEY and SVGAGI. This CDR3 is CASSYSRGRSYEQYF. In DNA form, the CDR3 reads TGTGCCAGCAGTTACTCGCGGGGGAGATCCTACGAGCAGTACTTC.

The J gene is TRBJ1-1, the V gene TRBV21-1; the D call of TRBD1 is as the table states it, not checked on the DNA. TRBV21-1 represents a pseudogene. The CDR3 has 17 amino acids. CDR3: CASSNPTGQGKGTEAFF. The CDR3 nucleotides are TGTGCCAGCAGCAACCCGACAGGACAGGGGAAGGGCACTGAAGCTTTCTTT.